This passage covers 18 T cell receptor beta chains from one sample sequenced in a study of blood T cell repertoires in COVID-19. TCRdb's copy holds only in-frame clones and misses some; the assay was immunoSEQ multiplex PCR. The data show 200,000 to 250,000 clones, 86% seen once. Sequencing was performed on peripheral blood. The receptor set was obtained from a man aged 30 to 45 who had recovered from COVID-19.

CDR3 coding DNA: TGTGCCAGCAGCTTTCTAGCGGGGGGTACTCAAGAGACCCAGTACTTC. This codes for CASSFLAGGTQETQYF. J is TRBJ2-5 and V is TRBV5-4, with 11 positions matching TRBD2. Trimming cost V 2 bases and J 2 bases; bases outside gene matches: 5. Germline V CDR1 and CDR2: SGHNT, YYREEE (reference sequence). The CDR3 is 16 residues long.

In DNA, the CDR3 is TGTGCCAGCACCACCGGGGGGGCTCAGGACACTGAAGCTTTCTTT. Its translation is CASTTGGAQDTEAFF. V usage is TRBV11-3 and J usage is TRBJ1-1; D perhaps matches TRBD1 (6 bases). Looked up from germline, CDR1 is SGHNT and CDR2 is YENEEA. CDR3 length: 15 residues. Deletions cut 7 bases from V and 3 bases from J, with 18 bases between.

This chain links TRBV4-1 with TRBJ2-7, with TRBD1 matching over 8 bases. The V segment lost 2 bases and the J segment 3 bases; nucleotides outside the gene matches: 6. The CDR3 extends over 15 amino acids. In germline, CDR1 is MGHRA, CDR2 YSYEKL. In DNA, the CDR3 is TGCGCCAGCAGCCAAAAGGACAGGGCCCTCTACGAGCAGTACTTC. This sequence encodes CASSQKDRALYEQYF.

The rearrangement links TRBV19 to TRBJ1-5; no firm D call. Trimming cost V 5 bases and J 5 bases, with 7 bases left between them. Germline V gives CDR1 LNHDA, CDR2 SQIVND (reference sequence). The CDR3 runs 12 residues. The CDR3 DNA follows: TGTGCCAGTAGTTGGAGGGATCAGCCCCAGCATTTT. Residues: CASSWRDQPQHF.

The V call is TRBV3-1 (or the pseudogene TRBV3-2), the J call TRBJ1-1; D perhaps matches TRBD1 (6 bases). V was shortened by 5 bases and J by 0 bases, with 22 bases between the two germline ends. Germline CDR1 is LGHDT and CDR2 is YNNKEL (reference sequence). The CDR3 extends over 18 amino acids. The CDR3 loop reads CASSLQVGAGPLNTEAFF. CDR3 DNA: TGTGCCAGCAGCTTACAAGTGGGGGCAGGGCCGCTGAACACTGAAGCTTTCTTT.

The V and J genes are TRBV11-3 and TRBJ2-2; D gene ambiguous. The germline CDR1 and CDR2 sequences are SGHNT and YENEEA. The CDR3 is made up of 13 amino acids. V lost 4 bases and J 1 base, leaving 4 bases between the germline ends. The CDR3 nucleotides are TGTGCCAGCAGCTCAGGGAACACCGGGGAGCTGTTTTTT. Translation gives CASSSGNTGELFF.

This rearrangement joins TRBV5-1 to TRBJ2-3, with TRBD2 identical over 10 bases. Germline V CDR1 and CDR2: SGHRS, YFSETQ. The CDR3 extends over 18 amino acids. Trimming removed 3 bases from V and 1 base from J; junction bases left unmatched: 11. Here the CDR3 DNA reads TGCGCCAGCAGCTCGCTAGCGGGGGTCCCCTTTGGCACAGATACGCAGTATTTT. This gives the protein CASSSLAGVPFGTDTQYF. The full variable domain, its missing parts supplied by reference TRBV5-1 and TRBJ2-3, is KAGVTQTPRYLIKTRGQQVTLSCSPISGHRSVSWYQQTPGQGLQFLFEYFSETQRNKGNFPGRFSGRQFSNSRSEMNVSTLELGDSALYLCASSSLAGVPFGTDTQYFGPGTRLTVL.

The gene calls are TRBV7-2 and TRBJ2-7; a weak D match, TRBD2 (5 bases). CDR1 is SGHTA and CDR2 is FQGNSA in the germline V gene. Trimming left V 3 bases short and J 0 bases short, with 12 bases between. The CDR3 sequence is 15 residues long. CDR3 DNA: TGTGCCAGCAGCTTCTTATTGGCGGGCTCCTACGAGCAGTACTTC. This codes for CASSFLLAGSYEQYF. Drawing the rest from reference TRBV7-2 and TRBJ2-7, the complete variable domain is GAGVSQSPSNKVTEKGKDVELRCDPISGHTALYWYRQSLGQGLEFLIYFQGNSAPDKSGLPSDRFSAERTGGSVSTLTIQRTQQEDSAVYLCASSFLLAGSYEQYFGPGTRLTVT.

The genes are TRBV5-1 and TRBJ2-7; 7 positions match TRBD2. The junction had 11 bases not matched to a gene; V was cut back by 6 bases and J by 2 bases. Germline CDR1 and CDR2: SGHRS and YFSETQ. CDR3 length: 15 residues. The DNA for the CDR3 is TGCGCCAGCACTCAATTCCGGGACTACCCCTACGAGCAGTACTTC. This translates into CASTQFRDYPYEQYF.

V usage is TRBV27 and J usage is TRBJ2-1, with D unresolved. V lost 1 base, J lost 8 bases, and 9 bases lay in between. CDR1 MNHEY and CDR2 SMNVEV come from the germline V gene (reference sequence). This CDR3 has 13 amino acids. The CDR3 loop is CASSLFQQYEQFF. The CDR3 region has the DNA TGTGCCAGCAGTTTATTCCAACAATATGAGCAGTTCTTC.

The genes are TRBV27 and TRBJ1-6, with D hard to call. The V gene lost 5 bases and the J gene lost 6 bases, with 26 bases spanning the gap. Germline V gene lookup returns CDR1 MNHEY and CDR2 SMNVEV (reference sequence). The CDR3 extends over 19 amino acids. DNA for the CDR3: TGTGCCAGCAGTATGACCTCCAGACGGCAGCCAGGAAGTAATTCACCCCTCCACTTT. Its translation: CASSMTSRRQPGSNSPLHF.

The chain couples TRBV6-5 to TRBJ2-5; TRBD2 matches at 9 bases. The CDR3 runs to 14 residues. V was clipped by 6 bases and J by 5 bases; unmatched bases: 7. Germline CDR1 reads MNHEY; CDR2 reads SVGAGI. The CDR3 bases are TGTGCCAGCAGATTTAGCGGGGGAGAGGAGACCCAGTACTTC. Translated: CASRFSGGEETQYF.

A word on this clone: Other DNA sequences in this sample translate to the same CDR3. The chain uses TRBV18 and TRBJ2-7, with D perhaps TRBD1 (5 bases). This CDR3 region has 13 residues. V was pared by 2 bases and J by 0 bases, with 5 bases between. CDR1 and CDR2 from the germline V gene are KGHSH and LQKENI. The CDR3 nucleotides read TGTGCCAGCTCACCAGACAGCTCCTACGAGCAGTACTTC. The encoded protein is CASSPDSSYEQYF. Combining the CDR3 with reference TRBV18 and TRBJ2-7 gives the whole variable domain NAGVMQNPRHLVRRRGQEARLRCSPMKGHSHVYWYRQLPEEGLKFMVYLQKENIIDESGMPKERFSAEFPKEGPSILRIQQVVRGDSAAYFCASSPDSSYEQYFGPGTRLTVT.

The genes are TRBV4-3 and TRBJ1-2, with 7 nucleotides matching TRBD1. This CDR3 contains 17 residues. V trimming: 1 base; J trimming: 0 bases; junction bases outside the gene matches: 8. Germline lookup yields CDR1 LGHNA and CDR2 YSLEER. DNA for the CDR3: TGCGCCAGCAGCCAAGGCTGGGGGACAGCCGCTAACTATGGCTACACCTTC. Its protein product is CASSQGWGTAANYGYTF.

The CDR3 bases are TGTGCCAGCAGTTTCGAGGGACAGCTGCACTATGGCTACACCTTC. Translating it yields CASSFEGQLHYGYTF. This rearrangement joins TRBV6-5 to TRBJ1-2, with 7 positions matching TRBD1. The trim removed 4 bases at V and 3 bases at J, leaving 8 bases unmatched. CDR1 is MNHEY, CDR2 SVGAGI, per germline. The CDR3 is 15 residues long.

The chain combines TRBV30 with TRBJ1-5, with D possibly matching TRBD1 (6 bases). This CDR3 has 13 residues. The germline gives CDR1 GTSNPN, CDR2 SVGIG (reference sequence). The ends were cut back, 3 bases at V and 4 bases at J, with 10 bases in the middle. In DNA, the CDR3 is TGTGCCTGGAGGAAGACAGGTAATCAGCCCCAGCATTTT. Amino acid sequence: CAWRKTGNQPQHF.

The chain has TRBV10-3 and TRBJ2-3; TRBD1 agrees at 8 bases. V was clipped by 2 bases and J by 4 bases; unmatched bases: 5. There are 15 residues in the CDR3. The V gene's germline CDR1 is ENHRY and CDR2 SYGVKD. The CDR3 loop is CAISENRGKADTQYF. The CDR3 nucleotides read TGTGCCATCAGTGAGAACAGGGGGAAAGCAGATACGCAGTATTTT.

The CDR3 here is CSVTRGVGEPQHF. Here the CDR3 DNA reads TGCAGCGTCACCAGGGGCGTGGGAGAGCCCCAGCATTTT. The chain combines TRBV29-1 with TRBJ1-5; TRBD1 might be the D (6 bases). CDR3 length: 13 amino acids. V lost 6 bases and J 8 bases, leaving 17 bases between the germline ends. Germline V lookup: CDR1 SQVTM, CDR2 ANQGSEA.